This T cell receptor (beta chain) comes out of a study of shared clonotypes between healthy human individuals. Study-level information: The people who gave samples were a couple of women and a few men aged 18 to 49.

Germline V gives CDR1 WSHSY, CDR2 SAAADI. The CDR3 covers 18 residues. The table came from immunoSEQ multiplex PCR; TCRdb's copy has only in-frame clones and leaves some out. This sample carries roughly 2 million clones, 85% to 95% of them seen once, and the ten largest clones take around 1.1%. Naivety among CD8 cells was defined by CD45RO negativity and positive CCR7 selection, thereby excluding terminally differentiated effector memory CD45RA+ cells. Details on this clone: Germline is not matched at one junction end, which may reflect a read error.

The source is a man between 18 and 29 years old in good health. The source material was naive CD8+ T cells sorted from blood. The rearrangement links TRBV10-2 to TRBJ2-3, with 10 positions matching TRBD2. The CDR3 region is CASTEGVAGGSPTDTQYF. The CDR3 nucleotides are TGCGCCAGCACTGAGGGCGTAGCGGGAGGATCCCCCACAGATACGCAGTATTTT.